A single sample is the source of the 3 T cell receptor beta chains below, sequenced in a study of T cell responses to AZD1222 COVID-19 vaccine. Method: immunoSEQ multiplex PCR; TCRdb's copy keeps in-frame clones and lacks some. The sample has about 100,000 clones, approximately 87% seen once. The sequences come from peripheral blood, collected on day 0 of AZD1222 vaccination. Receptor source: an adult in good health.

The gene calls are TRBV3-1 (or the pseudogene TRBV3-2) and TRBJ2-7; TRBD1 agrees at 9 bases. CDR1 and CDR2 (germline): LGHDT, YNNKEL (reference sequence). The CDR3 covers 17 residues. V dropped 1 base and J dropped 2; count of bases not matched to a gene: 9. Here the CDR3 reads CASSQASGTGITYEQYF. DNA for the CDR3: TGTGCCAGCAGCCAAGCGTCCGGGACAGGGATCACCTACGAGCAGTACTTC.

The J gene is TRBJ2-5, the V gene TRBV9; TRBD1 is a possible D gene (5 bases). CDR3 length: 14 amino acids. The ends were cut back, 0 bases at V and 1 base at J, with 7 bases in the middle. Germline V gene lookup returns CDR1 SGDLS and CDR2 YYNGEE. CDR3 nucleotides: TGTGCCAGCAGCGTAGGAACAGGCCAAGAGACCCAGTACTTC. Translated, it gives CASSVGTGQETQYF.

V and J are TRBV7-6 and TRBJ1-1, with TRBD1 matching over 8 bases. This CDR3 has 15 residues. CDR1 and CDR2 (germline): SGHVS, FNYEAQ. V shed 6 bases, J shed 1 base, and the junction held 7 bases outside the gene matches. The CDR3 sequence is CASSQPGQANTEAFF. The CDR3 nucleotides read TGTGCCAGCAGTCAACCGGGACAGGCGAACACTGAAGCTTTCTTT.